These 19 T cell receptor beta chains were sequenced from one sample in a study of regulatory T cells in long-lasting Graves disease. Time point described: persistent/refractory GD, antithyroid drugs over 5 years with positive TRAb. PBMC RNA served as the TCR library source. With iRepertoire HTBI primers and Arm-PCR of CDR3 regions, TCR beta libraries were built. In TCRdb, the multiplex PCR reads were re-called with MiXCR into one record per CDR3 protein. The data contain about 470,000 distinct CDR3 sequences, about 22% of them singletons. Sequenced material: peripheral blood mononuclear cells (PBMCs), taken when the disease was refractory, from a patient treated with antithyroid drugs. The receptors were gathered from a female donor with Graves disease.

For this clonotype: Since a much larger clone is just one base distant, this may be a read error. This rearrangement joins TRBV10-3 to TRBJ2-7; 8 bases agree with TRBD1. CDR1 and CDR2 (germline): ENHRY, SYGVKD. J gave up 12 bases and V 3 bases, and 10 bases lay outside the gene matches. The CDR3 loop spans 13 amino acids. The CDR3 is CAISERQGAGRYF. In DNA form, the CDR3 reads TGTGCCATCAGTGAACGGCAGGGGGCTGGGAGGTACTTC.

The V call is TRBV18, the J call TRBJ2-7; a possible D gene is TRBD2 (5 bases). There are 13 residues in the CDR3. The germline gives CDR1 KGHSH, CDR2 LQKENI. V lost 4 bases, J lost 7 bases, and 14 bases lay in between. CDR3 coding DNA: TGTGCCAGCTCACTCCCGGGAATTGGGGAGCAGTACTTC. It yields the protein CASSLPGIGEQYF.

The chain employs TRBV7-2 and TRBJ2-7, with D unresolved. In germline, CDR1 is SGHTA, CDR2 FQGNSA. V was cut by 1 base and J by 5 bases, with 15 bases left in between. CDR3 length: 15 residues. In DNA form, the CDR3 reads TGTGCCAGCAGCTTAGGCGCTGTTGGGTGGAACGAGCAGTACTTC. Protein: CASSLGAVGWNEQYF.

This chain links TRBV20-1 with TRBJ1-5; the D gene is possibly TRBD1 (5 bases). CDR1 is DFQATT, CDR2 SNEGSKA, per germline (reference sequence). CDR3 length equals 13 residues. Between the trimmed V and J ends, which lost 2 bases and 5 bases, there was a span of 10 bases. The CDR3 DNA sequence: TGCAGTGCTAGACGGGGGGGAGATCAGCCCCAGCATTTT. Its protein product is CSARRGGDQPQHF.

The V call is TRBV20-1, the J call TRBJ1-3; D is unresolved. The CDR3 length is 17 residues. Germline V lookup: CDR1 DFQATT, CDR2 SNEGSKA (reference sequence). V was pared by 3 bases and J by 1 base, with 19 bases between. CDR3 sequence: CSASPNDPLNSGNTIYF. For the CDR3, the DNA is TGCAGTGCTAGCCCCAACGACCCGCTGAATTCTGGAAACACCATATATTTT.

Concerning this clonotype: Possible read error: a much larger clone is one base away. The genes are TRBV6-2 or TRBV6-3 and TRBJ2-4; tentative D call: TRBD1 (6 bases). V was clipped by 4 bases and J by 0 bases, with 10 bases between them. The CDR3 runs to 15 residues. The germline CDR1 and CDR2 sequences are MNHEY and SVGEGT. In nucleotides, the CDR3 is TGTGCCAGCAGTTTGAGGACAGAAGCCAAAAACATTCAGTACTTC. Amino acids: CASSLRTEAKNIQYF.

This clonotype was seen many times. This sequence joins TRBV28 and TRBJ1-2; 8 nucleotides agree with TRBD1. The germline CDR1 and CDR2 sequences are MDHEN and SYDVKM. V shed 10 bases and J 2 bases; nucleotides not matched to a gene: 0. This CDR3 has 11 residues. The DNA of the CDR3 is TGTGCCAACAGGGGGAACTATGGCTACACCTTC. Its protein is CANRGNYGYTF.

The chain is built from TRBV7-9 and TRBJ1-2, with TRBD1 matching 8 bases. From germline, CDR1 is SEHNR and CDR2 FQNEAQ (reference sequence). The CDR3 spans 18 residues. The ends lost 4 bases at V and 6 bases at J; junction bases unmatched: 19. The CDR3 protein is CASSSAGGDRGPQDGYTF. The CDR3, as DNA: TGTGCCAGCAGCTCCGCTGGAGGAGACAGGGGACCCCAGGATGGCTACACCTTC.

Ten or more counts support this clonotype. The genes are TRBV28 and TRBJ1-5; tentative D call: TRBD1 (5 bases). V was cut by 6 bases and J by 4 bases, with 19 bases left in between. CDR3 size: 16 residues. The germline V gene has CDR1 MDHEN and CDR2 SYDVKM. The CDR3 loop is CASRNEMGRINQPQHF. The CDR3, as DNA: TGTGCCAGCAGAAATGAAATGGGACGGATAAATCAGCCCCAGCATTTT.

About this clonotype itself: This may stem from a read error, because a much larger clone lies one nucleotide away. The CDR3 end shows no conserved phenylalanine or tryptophan, and so a read error is likely. J is TRBJ1-6 and V is TRBV28; 9 bases agree with TRBD1. Trimming cost V 5 bases and J 9 bases; bases outside gene matches: 14. CDR3 size: 17 residues. The germline CDR1 and CDR2 sequences are MDHEN and SYDVKM. In nucleotides, the CDR3 is TGTGCCAGCAGTCCGCCCCTCGGACAGGGGACAAGTTCACCCCTCCACTCT. The encoded protein is CASSPPLGQGTSSPLHS.

Many counts were recorded for this clonotype. The chain employs TRBV7-9 and TRBJ2-7; no clear D. Germline V gene data show CDR1 as SEHNR and CDR2 as FQNEAQ (reference sequence). CDR3 length equals 12 residues. V lost 1 base and J 6 bases, leaving 7 bases between the germline ends. In DNA, the CDR3 is TGTGCCAGCAGCTTAGGCCCGAGCGAGCAGTACTTC. Translated: CASSLGPSEQYF.

This clonotype has only a few counts. The chain links TRBV18 to TRBJ1-1; D call uncertain. The CDR3 has 14 amino acids. V lost 2 bases, J lost 8 bases, and 15 bases lay in between. Germline V lookup: CDR1 KGHSH, CDR2 LQKENI. CDR3: CASSPRVHDTEAFF. CDR3 nucleotide sequence: TGTGCCAGCTCACCAAGGGTCCACGATACAGAAGCTTTCTTT. The full variable domain, with the rest looked up from reference TRBV18 and TRBJ1-1, is NAGVMQNPRHLVRRRGQEARLRCSPMKGHSHVYWYRQLPEEGLKFMVYLQKENIIDESGMPKERFSAEFPKEGPSILRIQQVVRGDSAAYFCASSPRVHDTEAFFGQGTRLTVV.

This clonotype appeared many times. The rearrangement links TRBV2 to TRBJ1-1; a possible D gene is TRBD1 (5 bases). The V end was cut by 6 bases, the J end by 7 bases, with 9 bases between. This CDR3 comprises 11 residues. Germline V lookup: CDR1 SNHLY, CDR2 FYNNEI. In DNA, the CDR3 is TGTGCCAGCAGACAGGAGTATGAAGCTTTCTTT. It is translated as CASRQEYEAFF.

Regarding this clonotype: A much larger clone lies one base from this, so it may be a read error. This chain uses TRBV6-2 or TRBV6-3 with TRBJ1-5; D is ambiguous. The CDR3 extends over 20 amino acids. Germline assignment: CDR1 MNHEY and CDR2 SVGEGT. CDR3 nucleotide sequence: TGTGCCAGCAATTACAACCGTGGGCTCGGGTCCATGATACGTAATCAGCCCCAGCATTTT. The encoded protein is CASNYNRGLGSMIRNQPQHF.

The rearrangement joins TRBV20-1 to TRBJ2-7; a weak D match, TRBD1 (6 bases). The ends were cut back, 4 bases at V and 4 bases at J, with 8 bases in the middle. Germline V gene data show CDR1 as DFQATT and CDR2 as SNEGSKA (reference sequence). This CDR3 comprises 11 residues. Here the CDR3 reads CSANTGYEQYF. CDR3 nucleotides: TGCAGTGCTAATACAGGGTACGAGCAGTACTTC.

This clonotype was counted only a few times. The junction departs from the called germline gene at one end, perhaps through a read error. This chain links TRBV5-1 with TRBJ1-5; no definite D call. The germline CDR1 and CDR2 sequences are SGHRS and YFSETQ. This CDR3 contains 14 residues. CDR3 nucleotides: TGTGCCAGCAGCTTCGGAGAAAACAATCAGCCCCAGCATTTT. The encoded protein is CASSFGENNQPQHF.

This clonotype was detected ten times or more. The chain carries TRBV11-2 and TRBJ2-5; TRBD2 might be the D (6 bases). Germline CDR1 reads SGHAT; CDR2 reads FQNNGV. V was trimmed by 4 bases and J by 0 bases, leaving 21 bases between them. The CDR3 covers 18 residues. The DNA for the CDR3 is TGTGCCAGCAGCTCCCTGCCCCCGGGGCGGGGAGACCAAGAGACCCAGTACTTC. This encodes CASSSLPPGRGDQETQYF.

The rearrangement links TRBV3-1 to TRBJ1-6; D is perhaps TRBD1 (5 bases). The V end was cut by 0 bases, the J end by 6 bases, with 9 bases between. Germline lookup yields CDR1 LGHDT and CDR2 YNNKEL (reference sequence). The CDR3 has 15 amino acids. DNA of the CDR3: TGTGCCAGCAGCCAAGATAATCAGGGTAATTCACCCCTCCACTTT. Translated, it gives CASSQDNQGNSPLHF.

This clonotype was seen ten or more times. The genes are TRBV6-1 and TRBJ1-5; weak D call: TRBD1 (5 bases). Trimming cost V 7 bases and J 2 bases, with 18 bases left between them. Germline V gives CDR1 MNHNS, CDR2 SASEGT. The CDR3 is made up of 16 amino acids. This CDR3 is CASTREGNKGNQPQHF. Written as DNA, the CDR3 is TGTGCCAGCACCCGGGAGGGGAATAAGGGCAATCAGCCCCAGCATTTT.